Presented here are 14 T cell receptor beta chains from one specimen sequenced in a study of shared clonotypes between healthy human individuals. TCRdb's table, derived via immunoSEQ multiplex PCR, lists solely in-frame clones and lacks some. The profile shows roughly 2.5 million clones, approximately 94% of them singletons. The sample consisted of naive CD4+ T cells sorted from blood. Sample subset: CD45RA+ positively selected. These receptors all come from a man aged 18 to 29 in good health.

V and J are TRBV28 and TRBJ2-7; TRBD1 aligns across 10 bases. Germline V gives CDR1 MDHEN, CDR2 SYDVKM. V gave up 5 bases and J gave up 0 bases; unmatched junction bases: 7. This CDR3 is built from 16 residues. The CDR3 bases are TGTGCCAGCAGTACCTCCGGGACAGGGGCCTCCTACGAGCAGTACTTC. Translating it yields CASSTSGTGASYEQYF.

The chain is built from TRBV9 and TRBJ2-2; 8 positions match TRBD1. V was pared by 3 bases and J by 0 bases, with 7 bases of the junction left unmatched. CDR1 is SGDLS and CDR2 is YYNGEE in the germline V gene. The CDR3 runs to 17 residues. The CDR3 DNA reads TGTGCCAGCAGCGCTGGGCAGGGGGCATCGAACACCGGGGAGCTGTTTTTT. It is translated as CASSAGQGASNTGELFF.

A remark on this clone: The identical CDR3 is also encoded by other nucleotide sequences in the sample. The rearrangement links TRBV7-9 to TRBJ2-1; D gene uncertain. V shed 1 base and J shed 7 bases, with 8 bases lying between them. The CDR3 has 13 residues. Per the germline V gene, CDR1 is SEHNR and CDR2 is FQNEAQ (reference sequence). The DNA for the CDR3 is TGTGCCAGCAGCTTAGACTTGCTGAATGAGCAGTTCTTC. This gives the protein CASSLDLLNEQFF.

The chain couples TRBV2 to TRBJ2-1; weak D call: TRBD2 (6 bases). The CDR3 is made up of 16 amino acids. CDR1 SNHLY and CDR2 FYNNEI come from the germline V gene. With 4 bases removed from V and 4 bases from J, the gap between germline ends came to 17 bases. The chain's CDR3 is CASSGFGAGIYNEQFF. DNA for the CDR3: TGTGCCAGCAGTGGGTTTGGAGCGGGTATATACAATGAGCAGTTCTTC.

This clone has more than one count but fewer than ten. The chain is built from TRBV25-1 and TRBJ1-1; TRBD1 is a possible D gene (5 bases). This CDR3 is 13 amino acids long. CDR1 is MGHDK, CDR2 SYGVNS, per germline. V shed 2 bases and J shed 3 bases, with 7 bases lying between them. The CDR3 reads CASSERGYTEAFF. CDR3 nucleotide sequence: TGTGCCAGCAGTGAACGGGGGTACACTGAAGCTTTCTTT.

The chain recombines TRBV4-3 with TRBJ2-1; TRBD1 might be the D (6 bases). This CDR3 has 14 amino acids. V was clipped by 1 base and J by 4 bases, with 8 bases between them. Germline CDR1 is LGHNA and CDR2 is YSLEER. The CDR3 here is CASSQADRYNEQFF. The CDR3 DNA follows: TGCGCCAGCAGCCAAGCCGACAGGTACAATGAGCAGTTCTTC.

The chain combines TRBV7-6 with TRBJ1-2, with D possibly being TRBD1 (5 bases). Trimming stripped 5 bases from V and 10 bases from J, with 20 bases between. Germline V gene sequence: CDR1 SGHVS, CDR2 FNYEAQ. CDR3 length: 14 amino acids. In DNA form, the CDR3 reads TGTGCCAGCAGCCCCGGGGGGGAGCCTAAGTCCTACACCTTC. Protein sequence: CASSPGGEPKSYTF.

The chain carries TRBV21-1 and TRBJ2-5; the DNA was not used to check the table's D call, TRBD1. TRBV21-1 is described as a pseudogene. This CDR3 is built from 15 residues. DNA for the CDR3: TGTGCTAGCAGCGGACCGGGACAGCCTCAAGAGACCCAGTACTTC. It specifies CASSGPGQPQETQYF.

The chain combines TRBV5-6 with TRBJ2-7; D uncertain. Trimming removed 7 bases at V and 3 bases at J, with 14 bases between. This CDR3 has 13 amino acids. Germline lookup yields CDR1 SGHDT and CDR2 YYEEEE. The CDR3 nucleotides read TGTGCCAGCCCTATGCCCCCCTACTACGAGCAGTACTTC. Translated: CASPMPPYYEQYF.

The chain recombines TRBV5-1 with TRBJ1-4, with D perhaps matching TRBD1 (6 bases). The V gene's germline CDR1 is SGHRS and CDR2 YFSETQ. V was cut by 2 bases and J by 2 bases, with 10 bases left in between. The CDR3 spans 15 residues. The CDR3 loop is CASSLGTPTNEKLFF. DNA for the CDR3: TGCGCCAGCAGCTTAGGGACACCCACTAATGAAAAACTGTTTTTT.

This chain uses TRBV2 with TRBJ1-1; D is uncertain. V was pared by 4 bases and J by 10 bases, with 16 bases between. The germline gives CDR1 SNHLY, CDR2 FYNNEI. CDR3 length: 13 residues. CDR3 bases: TGTGCCAGCAGTGGAGGGTCGAGAGTTGGAGCTTTCTTT. Translation: CASSGGSRVGAFF.

The chain has TRBV28 and TRBJ1-5; perhaps TRBD1 as D (6 bases). The germline V gene has CDR1 MDHEN and CDR2 SYDVKM. The V gene lost 5 bases and the J gene lost 5 bases, with 19 bases spanning the gap. The CDR3 has 16 residues. CDR3 sequence (DNA): TGTGCCAGCAGTCCCCAGCAAGGGGGGCGCCATCAGCCCCAGCATTTT. Protein sequence: CASSPQQGGRHQPQHF.

The chain combines TRBV11-2 with TRBJ1-2, with D unresolved. Germline V lookup: CDR1 SGHAT, CDR2 FQNNGV. The V end lost 0 bases, the J end lost 4 bases, and 9 bases lay between the germline ends. The CDR3 is made up of 14 amino acids. For the CDR3, the DNA is TGTGCCAGCAGCTTAGACCTGGGTTTCTATGGCTACACCTTC. Protein sequence: CASSLDLGFYGYTF.

The rearrangement uses TRBV5-4 and TRBJ2-7; 9 bases align to TRBD1. CDR3 length: 15 amino acids. CDR1 SGHNT and CDR2 YYREEE come from the germline V gene (reference sequence). Trimming cost V 2 bases and J 5 bases; bases outside gene matches: 8. The CDR3: CASSLDPGQGNEQYF. CDR3 sequence (DNA): TGTGCCAGCAGCTTAGACCCGGGACAGGGAAACGAGCAGTACTTC.